This TCR beta chain derives from a study of T-cell reconstitution after alpha-beta-depleted transplantation in children. Whole-study results and caveats: T-cell counts and diversity were attributed mostly to newly produced T cells one year after transplant. Several hundred graft clones that had expanded were reportedly the source of alpha-beta T cells about two months after transplant. Several patients had high TCRbeta diversity at day 60; it came from surviving recipient T cells and thymic progenitors.

The V segment lost 2 bases and the J segment 4 bases; nucleotides outside the gene matches: 8. The length of the CDR3 is 17 residues. In this sample, this clonotype turned up a few times. The antigen is unknown. Construction of the TCRbeta library involved unique molecular identifiers. TCRdb passed the PCR reads through MiXCR, listing each CDR3 protein once. The sample has 600,000 to 800,000 distinct CDR3 sequences, around 12% seen once. V usage is TRBV12-3 or TRBV12-4 and J usage is TRBJ2-1; 10 nucleotides align to TRBD2. This sequence originates from a girl aged 2 to 9 with congenital amegakaryocytic thrombocytopenia, due to receive a stem cell transplant. Sequenced material: PBMCs, taken before TCRalphabeta/CD19-depleted stem cell transplant. The CDR3 DNA follows: TGTGCCAGCAGTTTATTCCTAGCGGGAGATCTATACAATGAGCAGTTCTTC. It is translated as CASSLFLAGDLYNEQFF.